Detailed here is one T cell receptor (beta chain). The antigen is unknown. The source of the sample is a study of cytomegalovirus exposure and HLA in healthy donors. General observations from the study: A classifier reportedly called cytomegalovirus status with high sensitivity and specificity. Overall, approximately 150 TCR beta chains were annotated as cytomegalovirus-associated. The majority of CMV-associated TCR beta chains were reported as apparently HLA-restricted in a later analysis. Analysis performed later found 16,000 or so TCR beta sequences associated with HLA alleles at 0.05 false discovery rate.

In the PCR, 60 Vbeta and 13 Jbeta primers were used. Produced via immunoSEQ multiplex PCR; TCRdb's table is partial and in-frame only. In total, the table holds around 190,000 clones. The sequencing sample was made of PBMCs. The sequence was obtained from a woman aged 30 to 39 in good health and CMV-seropositive.

The CDR3 DNA reads TGTGCCAGCAGCTTAGTCGACAGGGCTAAGCCCCAGCATTTT. This codes for CASSLVDRAKPQHF. The chain recombines TRBV7-2 with TRBJ1-5, with TRBD1 identical over 7 bases. The V segment lost 1 base and the J segment 8 bases; nucleotides outside the gene matches: 5. The germline V gene has CDR1 SGHTA and CDR2 FQGNSA. There are 14 residues in the CDR3.